This T cell receptor (beta chain) originates from a study of response to subunit inactivated influenza vaccine. Study results and limitations: Authors suggested that a seasonal influenza vaccination recruits few new T cells each time.

V lost 0 bases, J lost 5 bases, and 9 bases stayed unmatched. The CDR3 runs to 16 residues. CDR1 SGDLS and CDR2 YYNGEE come from the germline V gene. For this clonotype: Antigen: not known.

TCRdb reprocessed the RT-PCR reads via MiXCR and lists one record per CDR3 protein. The data hold approximately 730,000 distinct CDR3 sequences, with approximately 15% observed a single time. The receptor was isolated from a man in his fifties who received an inactivated influenza vaccine. The source was PBMCs from blood, collected around two weeks before vaccination. This rearrangement joins TRBV9 to TRBJ2-7; 9 bases align to TRBD1. The CDR3 region is CASSVGTGGFVNEQYF. DNA of the CDR3: TGTGCCAGCAGCGTAGGTACAGGGGGCTTTGTAAACGAGCAGTACTTC.